A selection of T cell receptor beta chains follows, all from one sample in a study of cytomegalovirus exposure and HLA in healthy donors. The repertoire was sequenced with immunoSEQ multiplex PCR; TCRdb's copy has only in-frame clones and lacks some. The sample lists roughly 70,000 clones; roughly 71% were seen once. Specimen: PBMCs. These receptors were taken from a man aged 70 or older in good health and CMV-seronegative. The CDR3 runs from the conserved cysteine through the conserved F or W. The order of the fields is clone size, J gene, V gene, CDR3 protein. Expanded clones get a size class; other rows say once, few or many, or leave the size out.

NA | TRBJ2-1 | TRBV19 | CASSIGQRGPYNEQFF
NA | TRBJ1-6 | TRBV30 | CAWMRDSGTLHF
NA | TRBJ1-5 | TRBV6-1 | CASSEGGGLQPQHF
few | TRBJ1-4 | TRBV15 | CATSRSGDYGEKLFF
NA | TRBJ2-1 | TRBV18 | CASSPGLNNEQFF
once | TRBJ2-2 | TRBV15 | CATSQGAIPPGELFF
NA | TRBJ2-7 | TRBV7-2 | CASSSGTYEQYF
NA | TRBJ2-5 | TRBV7-2 | CASSPSGIGETQYF
NA | TRBJ1-4 | TRBV19 | CASSSRVGANEKLFF
NA | TRBJ1-2 | TRBV30 | CAWSQGQMGGYTF
NA | TRBJ2-7 | TRBV30 | CAWSENSLYEQYF
few | TRBJ1-5 | TRBV7-9 | CASSSGQETEPQHF
NA | TRBJ2-5 | TRBV30 | CAWTRQETQYF
NA | TRBJ1-2 | TRBV6-1 | CASSELAIYGYTF
NA | TRBJ1-2 | TRBV7-2 | CASSLAVVRDYGYTF
NA | TRBJ2-1 | TRBV7-2 | CASSPHGTGRDEQFF
NA | TRBJ2-5 | TRBV6-5 | CASRRAETQYF
NA | TRBJ2-7 | TRBV4-3 | CASSHSQEAGEQYF
NA | TRBJ2-2 | TRBV5-1 | CASSLGQRTGELFF
NA | TRBJ2-1 | TRBV4-2 | CASSQEWTSGSEEQFF